These T cell receptor beta chains were read from a single sample in a study of OX40 agonist ivuxolimab in advanced cancers. Clones were read by immunoSEQ multiplex PCR, and TCRdb kept only the in-frame ones, dropping some. The table records tens of thousands of clones, 75% to 85% of them present only once. The sample consisted of CD4+ or CD8+ T cells sorted from blood, taken in a trial of the OX40 agonist ivuxolimab. The source of these receptors is an adult with an advanced solid tumor such as melanoma, head and neck, liver or kidney cancer. The CDR3 runs from the conserved cysteine through the conserved F or W.

CDR3aa: CASSLGRAGFTDTQYF
j_gene: TRBJ2-3
len: 16
v_gene: TRBV7-9

CDR3aa: CASSLKEYGYTF
j_gene: TRBJ1-2
len: 12
v_gene: TRBV28

CDR3aa: CAWSANRGRYTF
j_gene: TRBJ1-2
len: 12
v_gene: TRBV30

CDR3aa: CASSYDGANEQFF
j_gene: TRBJ2-1
len: 13
v_gene: TRBV5-4

CDR3aa: CASRSGQGPDTQYF
j_gene: TRBJ2-3
len: 14
v_gene: TRBV7-9

CDR3aa: CASSLSRGGRTETQYF
j_gene: TRBJ2-5
len: 16
v_gene: TRBV7-2

CDR3aa: CSASTGKGYTF
j_gene: TRBJ1-2
len: 11
v_gene: TRBV20-1

CDR3aa: CASSTGTIGYEQYF
j_gene: TRBJ2-7
len: 14
v_gene: TRBV9

CDR3aa: CASSQDYGRVGQPQHF
j_gene: TRBJ1-5
len: 16
v_gene: TRBV4-3

CDR3aa: CASSHHESMIEAFF
j_gene: TRBJ1-1
len: 14
v_gene: TRBV14

CDR3aa: CASSRTGSYEQYF
j_gene: TRBJ2-7
len: 13
v_gene: TRBV28

CDR3aa: CASTLGRQVQINEKLFF
j_gene: TRBJ1-4
len: 17
v_gene: TRBV7-9

CDR3aa: CASSTLRYNTIYF
j_gene: TRBJ1-3
len: 13
v_gene: TRBV19

CDR3aa: CASSVGTGRGNYGYTF
j_gene: TRBJ1-2
len: 16
v_gene: TRBV19

CDR3aa: CASRPPSGDTGELFF
j_gene: TRBJ2-2
len: 15
v_gene: TRBV5-4

CDR3aa: CSVSPGTGGPDTQYF
j_gene: TRBJ2-3
len: 15
v_gene: TRBV29-1

CDR3aa: CAITQSPGDGYTF
j_gene: TRBJ1-2
len: 13
v_gene: TRBV10-3

CDR3aa: CASSLLFGTSNTGELFF
j_gene: TRBJ2-2
len: 17
v_gene: TRBV7-2

CDR3aa: CASSQESFGTSTDTQYF
j_gene: TRBJ2-3
len: 17
v_gene: TRBV4-1

CDR3aa: CASSLGRGQGAGNYGYTF
j_gene: TRBJ1-2
len: 18
v_gene: TRBV7-2

CDR3aa: CASSLSQNYEAFF
j_gene: TRBJ1-1
len: 13
v_gene: TRBV7-2

CDR3aa: CASSPFNTNEKLFF
j_gene: TRBJ1-4
len: 14
v_gene: TRBV28

CDR3aa: CASSAPVGAGGGVDTQYF
j_gene: TRBJ2-3
len: 18
v_gene: TRBV9

CDR3aa: CASSSTGSGRLPSTDTQYF
j_gene: TRBJ2-3
len: 19
v_gene: TRBV5-8

CDR3aa: CASSLALVDNYGYTF
j_gene: TRBJ1-2
len: 15
v_gene: TRBV5-4

CDR3aa: CASSFTGGFGYTF
j_gene: TRBJ1-2
len: 13
v_gene: TRBV11-2

CDR3aa: CASSLVGTRVEQQYF
j_gene: TRBJ2-7
len: 15
v_gene: TRBV7-2

CDR3aa: CASRLRGDSPLHF
j_gene: TRBJ1-6
len: 13
v_gene: TRBV2

CDR3aa: CASRTHLAGRNRSSYNEQFF
j_gene: TRBJ2-1
len: 20
v_gene: TRBV5-1

CDR3aa: CASSLGGSSSSYNEQFF
j_gene: TRBJ2-1
len: 17
v_gene: TRBV28

CDR3aa: CASRRSEEAFF
j_gene: TRBJ1-1
len: 11
v_gene: TRBV6-5

CDR3aa: CASSTPRDALNTEAFF
j_gene: TRBJ1-1
len: 16
v_gene: TRBV28

CDR3aa: CASSLTGYHSGNTIYF
j_gene: TRBJ1-3
len: 16
v_gene: TRBV9